A selection of T cell receptor beta chains follows, all from one sample in a study of cytomegalovirus exposure and HLA in healthy donors. Data came from immunoSEQ multiplex PCR; TCRdb stores just in-frame clones and leaves some out. Of about 140,000 clones in the sample, around 80% were seen once. Sequenced input: PBMCs. These receptors all come from a female donor in good health and CMV-seronegative. CDR3s leave out the opening cysteine and the closing phenylalanine or tryptophan. Fields, in order: J gene, V gene, CDR3 protein.

J: TRBJ2-7
V: TRBV9
CDR3: ASSVEGGSSGISSYEQY

J: TRBJ2-5
V: TRBV2
CDR3: ASSPLAGGWETQY

J: TRBJ1-1
V: TRBV6-5
CDR3: ASREMNTEAF

J: TRBJ2-7
V: TRBV15
CDR3: ATGSGSYGVEQY

J: TRBJ2-4
V: TRBV6-4
CDR3: ASSALPGGAGAKNIQY

J: TRBJ2-1
V: TRBV6-1
CDR3: ASSEAGGRLYNEQF

J: TRBJ2-7
V: TRBV28
CDR3: ASSLPGARYEQY

J: TRBJ1-4
V: TRBV2
CDR3: ASTAGGDEKLF

J: TRBJ2-5
V: TRBV19
CDR3: ASSGGLLQETQY

J: TRBJ2-1
V: TRBV28
CDR3: ASMLAGPSYNEQF

J: TRBJ1-6
V: TRBV15
CDR3: ATSSPENSYNSPLH

J: TRBJ1-1
V: TRBV27
CDR3: ASKPGTGASTYTEAF

J: TRBJ2-5
V: TRBV7-2
CDR3: ASSLAGHPQETQY

J: TRBJ2-3
V: TRBV21-1
CDR3: ASHRTSGWGHTQY

J: TRBJ2-7
V: TRBV28
CDR3: ASRAGFSYEQY